The entry that follows covers one T cell receptor beta chain sequence. This record belongs to a study of T cell changes during pregnancy in multiple sclerosis. Trimming took off 4 bases at V and 4 bases at J, with 12 bases between the two ends. CDR1 SGHKS and CDR2 YYEKEE come from the germline V gene (reference sequence). The CDR3 consists of 14 residues. Data came from immunoSEQ multiplex PCR; TCRdb stores just in-frame clones and leaves some out. Of 35,000 to 55,000 clones detected, 80% to 90% appear once; the ten largest clones hold over 1%. This chain uses TRBV5-5 with TRBJ1-3; D is unclear. The input for sequencing was CD4+ T cells from peripheral blood mononuclear cells, taken after pregnancy. The receptor comes from a female donor with multiple sclerosis, enrolled in a pregnancy study. The CDR3 DNA sequence: TGTGCCAGCAGCCCCGTCCCAGAAGGAAACACCATATATTTT. Translating gives CASSPVPEGNTIYF.